These 5 T cell receptor beta chains were sequenced from one sample in a study of cytomegalovirus exposure and HLA in healthy donors. This PCR relied on a set of 60 Vbeta primers and 13 Jbeta primers. This table comes from immunoSEQ multiplex PCR, and its TCRdb copy is limited to in-frame clones, with some not included. The data contain more than 70,000 clones, approximately 70% of them seen just once; the ten biggest clones take up more than 9.5%. The sequencing input was PBMCs. The receptor set was obtained from a woman aged 50 to 60 in good health and CMV-seropositive.

J is TRBJ1-5 and V is TRBV10-3; D remains ambiguous. CDR1 and CDR2 (germline): ENHRY, SYGVKD. The CDR3 consists of 18 residues. V lost 0 bases to trimming and J lost 4 bases, with 19 bases between them. In nucleotides, the CDR3 is TGTGCCATCAGTGAGTCGAAAGAAAGTTTGGGCAGAAATCAGCCCCAGCATTTT. Translation: CAISESKESLGRNQPQHF.

This chain joins TRBV7-2 and TRBJ2-3, with a possible D match to TRBD2 (5 bases). V lost 2 bases to trimming and J lost 3 bases, with 9 bases between them. This CDR3 region has 14 residues. Germline assignment: CDR1 SGHTA and CDR2 FQGNSA. The CDR3 is CASSLTLATDTQYF. CDR3 DNA sequence: TGTGCCAGCAGCTTAACTCTAGCAACAGATACGCAGTATTTT.

This clone was seen once. The chain links TRBV10-2 to TRBJ1-4; perhaps TRBD1 as D (6 bases). The germline V gene encodes CDR1 WSHSY and CDR2 SAAADI. Trimming pared 5 bases from V and 5 bases from J, leaving 15 bases between. This CDR3 comprises 15 residues. The CDR3 loop is CASSSTGRGNEKLFF. The CDR3 DNA reads TGCGCCAGCAGTTCCACAGGGAGGGGGAATGAAAAACTGTTTTTT.

This clone showed up just a few times. The chain employs TRBV2 and TRBJ1-1, with 7 bases aligning to TRBD1. The CDR3 is 13 residues long. The germline gives CDR1 SNHLY, CDR2 FYNNEI. V gave up 6 bases and J gave up 1 base; unmatched junction bases: 2. This CDR3 is CASSGDRNTEAFF. The CDR3 DNA follows: TGTGCCAGCAGCGGGGACAGGAACACTGAAGCTTTCTTT.

V gene TRBV10-3 combines with J gene TRBJ1-4, with 11 bases that match TRBD1. CDR1 is ENHRY and CDR2 is SYGVKD in the germline V gene. CDR3 size: 13 residues. J lost 7 bases, V lost 8 bases, and 3 bases had no gene match. This CDR3 is CAIGTGGSEKLFF. The DNA of the CDR3 is TGTGCCATCGGGACAGGGGGGAGTGAAAAACTGTTTTTT.